The 14 T cell receptor beta chains below come from one sample, sequenced in a study of T cells after yellow fever vaccination. TCRdb called the 5' RACE reads again in MiXCR, with one record for every CDR3 protein. The sample yields roughly 190,000 distinct CDR3 sequences, approximately 10% seen once. The sample in question was CD8+ T cells sorted from PBMCs, obtained 15 days after the yellow fever booster vaccination. All receptors derive from a man aged 18 to 35 who received the YFV17D yellow fever vaccine.

This clonotype has a handful of counts. The chain joins TRBV18 to TRBJ2-3; the match to TRBD2 covers 9 bases. Germline V gives CDR1 KGHSH, CDR2 LQKENI. V was clipped by 3 bases and J by 4 bases; unmatched bases: 11. The length of the CDR3 is 17 residues. CDR3 in DNA: TGTGCCAGCTCACCGTCGCCAGGACTAGCGATCGCAGATACGCAGTATTTT. It encodes CASSPSPGLAIADTQYF. Together with reference TRBV18 and TRBJ2-3, the CDR3 gives the full variable domain: NAGVMQNPRHLVRRRGQEARLRCSPMKGHSHVYWYRQLPEEGLKFMVYLQKENIIDESGMPKERFSAEFPKEGPSILRIQQVVRGDSAAYFCASSPSPGLAIADTQYFGPGTRLTVL.

The chain joins TRBV7-3 to TRBJ1-5, with 10 nucleotides matching TRBD1. The CDR3 sequence is 16 residues long. Trimming at V came to 4 bases and at J to 4 bases, leaving 7 bases not matched to a gene. The germline V gene has CDR1 SGHTA and CDR2 FQGTGA. CDR3 in amino acids: CASSSRTGGLNQPQHF. CDR3 nucleotide sequence: TGTGCCAGCAGCTCCCGGACAGGGGGTCTGAATCAGCCCCAGCATTTT.

This clonotype was counted only a few times. The gene calls are TRBV5-5 and TRBJ2-7, with 7 bases that match TRBD2. The V and J ends lost 4 bases and 6 bases, in that order; junction bases with no gene match: 7. Germline-derived CDR1 and CDR2 are SGHKS and YYEKEE (reference sequence). This CDR3 region has 13 residues. CDR3 sequence reads: CASSPGAGLEQYV. CDR3 nucleotides: TGTGCCAGCAGCCCCGGAGCGGGGCTCGAGCAGTACGTC.

The J gene is TRBJ1-1, the V gene TRBV29-1; weak D call: TRBD1 (6 bases). CDR1 is SQVTM, CDR2 ANQGSEA, per germline. The CDR3 is 12 amino acids. The V end lost 7 bases, the J end lost 2 bases, and 11 bases lay between the germline ends. The DNA for the CDR3 is TGCAGCGCCAGGGGAGTTAACACTGAAGCTTTCTTT. This encodes CSARGVNTEAFF.

This clonotype was recorded at least ten times. The CDR3 nucleotides read TGTGCCAGCAGTTATGGCAGGGGAGTCACTGAAGCTTTCTTT. Translating gives CASSYGRGVTEAFF. The chain carries TRBV27 and TRBJ1-1; tentatively, D is TRBD1 (6 bases). Germline lookup yields CDR1 MNHEY and CDR2 SMNVEV (reference sequence). This CDR3 is 14 amino acids long. V was trimmed by 4 bases and J by 4 bases, leaving 13 bases between them.

This clonotype was counted a few times. The rearrangement joins TRBV11-1 to TRBJ2-1, with 9 bases matching TRBD2. The V segment lost 6 bases and the J segment 3 bases; nucleotides outside the gene matches: 15. The germline V gene has CDR1 SGHAT and CDR2 FQDESV (reference sequence). CDR3 length: 18 amino acids. CDR3 in DNA: TGTGCCAGCAGTCATCAGGGCGAGCGGGGGGCGGTCTACAATGAGCAGTTCTTC. This translates into CASSHQGERGAVYNEQFF.

This sequence joins TRBV10-1 and TRBJ2-7; D is possibly TRBD1 or TRBD2 (5 bases each). This CDR3 contains 11 residues. Trimming removed 5 bases at V and 6 bases at J, with 8 bases between. Germline lookup yields CDR1 WNHNN and CDR2 SYGVQD (reference sequence). In DNA form, the CDR3 reads TGCGCCAGCAGTAATGGGGGCGAGCAGTACTTC. Protein sequence: CASSNGGEQYF.

The chain combines TRBV2 with TRBJ2-5; TRBD1 aligns across 8 bases. The CDR3 is 13 residues long. V dropped 6 bases and J dropped 5; count of bases not matched to a gene: 5. Germline CDR1 and CDR2: SNHLY and FYNNEI. The CDR3 nucleotides read TGTGCCAGCAGGGACAGGGTCGGGGAGACCCAGTACTTC. Translated, it gives CASRDRVGETQYF.

V gene TRBV29-1 combines with J gene TRBJ2-7, with TRBD2 matching 9 bases. CDR3 length: 14 amino acids. After removal of 3 bases from V and 2 bases from J, the junction contained 5 bases not matched to a gene. Germline V CDR1 and CDR2: SQVTM, ANQGSEA. CDR3 amino acids: CSVELAGLAYEQYF. CDR3 in DNA: TGCAGCGTTGAGCTAGCGGGACTTGCCTACGAGCAGTACTTC.

V gene TRBV12-5 combines with J gene TRBJ1-5, with 7 positions matching TRBD1. This CDR3 region has 15 residues. Germline lookup yields CDR1 LGHNT and CDR2 FRNRAP. The junction had 6 bases not matched to a gene; V was cut back by 6 bases and J by 1 base. This CDR3 reads CASGPGQLSNQPQHF. The CDR3 DNA reads TGTGCTAGTGGGCCGGGACAGCTCAGCAATCAGCCCCAGCATTTT. Variable domain in full (rest from reference TRBV12-5 and TRBJ1-5): DARVTQTPRHKVTEMGQEVTMRCQPILGHNTVFWYRQTMMQGLELLAYFRNRAPLDDSGMPKDRFSAEMPDATLATLKIQPSEPRDSAVYFCASGPGQLSNQPQHFGDGTRLSIL.

The chain joins TRBV27 to TRBJ2-1; D not certain. Trimming pared 2 bases from V and 9 bases from J, leaving 11 bases between. The CDR3 is 13 residues long. Germline lookup yields CDR1 MNHEY and CDR2 SMNVEV (reference sequence). The CDR3 region is CASSLRGTAEQFF. CDR3 coding DNA: TGTGCCAGCAGTTTAAGAGGAACAGCTGAGCAGTTCTTC.

This chain uses TRBV20-1 with TRBJ2-3, with D unresolved. The CDR3 is made up of 15 amino acids. The germline V and J ends were trimmed by 5 bases and 2 bases, with 17 bases remaining between them. Germline CDR1 is DFQATT and CDR2 is SNEGSKA (reference sequence). The CDR3 sequence: CSAPHEAYDTDTQYF. CDR3 DNA: TGCAGTGCTCCCCATGAGGCCTATGACACAGATACGCAGTATTTT.

The chain recombines TRBV9 with TRBJ2-7; TRBD2 matches at 7 bases. V was pared by 0 bases and J by 3 bases, with 3 bases of the junction left unmatched. The germline V gene encodes CDR1 SGDLS and CDR2 YYNGEE. The CDR3 runs 14 residues. In DNA form, the CDR3 reads TGTGCCAGCAGCGTAGGCGGGGGAGGCTACGAGCAGTACTTC. This codes for CASSVGGGGYEQYF.

This clonotype was counted only a few times. As DNA, the CDR3 is TGTGCCAGCGGACAGGGACCTAATGAAAAACTGTTTTTT. Protein: CASGQGPNEKLFF. This chain joins TRBV7-9 and TRBJ1-4; the match to TRBD1 covers 8 bases. The CDR3 contains 13 residues. Germline V gene lookup returns CDR1 SEHNR and CDR2 FQNEAQ (reference sequence). J lost 3 bases, V lost 8 bases, and 2 bases had no gene match.